This T cell receptor (beta chain) was profiled in a study of beta chain features in type 1 diabetes. This clone was detected only a few times. Its antigen is unknown. Every isolated RNA sample was fully reverse transcribed, so sequencing captured expressed TCRB transcripts. Reads from naive, central memory and regulatory T cell samples averaged approximately 3.4 million. Some clones are missing from TCRdb's copy, which holds only in-frame ones; the method was immunoSEQ multiplex PCR. This table holds under 300,000 clones, around 13% found once. General observations from the study: For Type 1 diabetes patients, all four CD4+ subsets carried TCRB CDR3s that were moderately but significantly shorter. Healthy donors had naive, central memory and Treg TCRB repertoires that appeared less similar than those seen among patients. Type 1 diabetes patients showed fewer insertions and more deletions at VDJ junctions.

Germline V gene data show CDR1 as SEHNR and CDR2 as FQNEAQ (reference sequence). CDR3 length: 14 residues. The V and J ends lost 1 base and 3 bases respectively, with 10 bases between them. This sequence joins TRBV7-9 and TRBJ2-7; D possibly corresponds to TRBD1 (6 bases). Sequenced: naive CD4+ T cells from blood. This receptor was taken from a man aged 25 to 40 with type 1 diabetes. In nucleotides, the CDR3 is TGTGCCAGCAGCTTAGGGACAGCCGGCTACGAGCAGTACTTC. It encodes CASSLGTAGYEQYF.